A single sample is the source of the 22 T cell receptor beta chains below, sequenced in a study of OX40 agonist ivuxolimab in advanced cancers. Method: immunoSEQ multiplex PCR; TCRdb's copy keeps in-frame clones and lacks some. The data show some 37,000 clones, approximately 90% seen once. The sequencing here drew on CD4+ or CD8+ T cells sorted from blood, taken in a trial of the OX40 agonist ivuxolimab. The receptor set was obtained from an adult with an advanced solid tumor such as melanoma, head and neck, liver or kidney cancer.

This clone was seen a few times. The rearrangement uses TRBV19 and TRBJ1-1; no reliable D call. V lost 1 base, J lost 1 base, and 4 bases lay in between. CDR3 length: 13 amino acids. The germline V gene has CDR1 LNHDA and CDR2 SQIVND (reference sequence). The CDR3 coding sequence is TGTGCCAGTAGTATAGGTTGGAACACTGAAGCTTTCTTT. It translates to CASSIGWNTEAFF.

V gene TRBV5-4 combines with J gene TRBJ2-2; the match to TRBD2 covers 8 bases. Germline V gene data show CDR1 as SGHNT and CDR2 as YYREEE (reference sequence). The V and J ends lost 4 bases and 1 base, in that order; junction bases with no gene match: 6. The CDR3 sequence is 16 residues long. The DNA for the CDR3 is TGTGCCAGCAGCCTACGAACTAGCGGGAACACCGGGGAGCTGTTTTTT. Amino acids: CASSLRTSGNTGELFF. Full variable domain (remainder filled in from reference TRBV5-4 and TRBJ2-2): ETGVTQSPTHLIKTRGQQVTLRCSSQSGHNTVSWYQQALGQGPQFIFQYYREEENGRGNFPPRFSGLQFPNYSSELNVNALELDDSALYLCASSLRTSGNTGELFFGEGSRLTVL.

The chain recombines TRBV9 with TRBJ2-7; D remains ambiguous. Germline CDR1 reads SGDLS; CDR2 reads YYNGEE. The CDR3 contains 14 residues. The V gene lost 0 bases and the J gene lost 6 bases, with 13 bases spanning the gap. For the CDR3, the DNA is TGTGCCAGCAGCGTAGGTCCAGGACCCCTCGAGCAGTACTTC. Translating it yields CASSVGPGPLEQYF.

The CDR3 here is CASSYSGIEQYF. The CDR3 DNA reads as TGTGCCAGCAGTTACTCAGGGATCGAGCAGTACTTC. V and J are TRBV6-6 and TRBJ2-7; D is uncertain. V was clipped by 0 bases and J by 6 bases, with 6 bases between them. Germline V gene lookup returns CDR1 MNHNY and CDR2 SVGAGI (reference sequence). CDR3 length: 12 residues.

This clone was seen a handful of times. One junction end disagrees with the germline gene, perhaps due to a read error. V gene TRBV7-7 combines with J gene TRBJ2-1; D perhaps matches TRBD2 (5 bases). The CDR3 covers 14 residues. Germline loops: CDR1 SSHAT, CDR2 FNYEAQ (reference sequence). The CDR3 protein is CASSSIMGGSEQFF. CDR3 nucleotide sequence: TGTGCTAGCAGCTCAATTATGGGCGGGTCTGAGCAGTTCTTC.

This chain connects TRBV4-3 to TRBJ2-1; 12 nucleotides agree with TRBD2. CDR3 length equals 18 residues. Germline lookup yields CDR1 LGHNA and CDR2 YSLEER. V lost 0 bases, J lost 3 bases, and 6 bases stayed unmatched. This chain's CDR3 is CASSQETSGSLNYNEQFF. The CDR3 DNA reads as TGCGCCAGCAGCCAAGAGACTAGCGGGAGCCTCAACTACAATGAGCAGTTCTTC.

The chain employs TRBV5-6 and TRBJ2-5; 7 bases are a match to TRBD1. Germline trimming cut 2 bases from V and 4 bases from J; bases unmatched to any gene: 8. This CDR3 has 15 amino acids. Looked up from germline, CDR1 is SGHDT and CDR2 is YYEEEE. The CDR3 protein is CASSFLTGFRETQYF. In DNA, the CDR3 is TGTGCCAGCAGCTTTCTGACAGGGTTCCGAGAGACCCAGTACTTC.

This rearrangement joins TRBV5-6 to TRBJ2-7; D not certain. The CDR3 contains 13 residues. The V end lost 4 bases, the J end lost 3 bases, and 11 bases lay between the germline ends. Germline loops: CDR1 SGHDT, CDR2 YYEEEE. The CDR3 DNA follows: TGTGCCAGCAGCCCTGGGGTAAACTACGAGCAGTACTTC. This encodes CASSPGVNYEQYF.

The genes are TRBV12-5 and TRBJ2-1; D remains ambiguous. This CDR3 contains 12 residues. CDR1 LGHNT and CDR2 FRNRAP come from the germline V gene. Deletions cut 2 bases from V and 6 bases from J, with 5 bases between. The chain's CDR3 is CASGLRANEQFF. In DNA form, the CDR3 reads TGTGCTAGTGGTTTGAGGGCCAATGAGCAGTTCTTC.

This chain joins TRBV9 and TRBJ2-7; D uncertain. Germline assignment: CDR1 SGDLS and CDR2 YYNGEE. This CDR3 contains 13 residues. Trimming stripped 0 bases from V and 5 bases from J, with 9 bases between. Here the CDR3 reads CASSVVTGHEQYF. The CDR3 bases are TGTGCCAGCAGCGTAGTGACGGGCCACGAGCAGTACTTC.

The CDR3 is CASSLTGAIQETQYF. Written as DNA, the CDR3 is TGTGCCAGCAGCCTCACAGGGGCGATACAAGAGACCCAGTACTTC. The V gene is TRBV7-6, the J gene TRBJ2-5; 7 nucleotides match TRBD1. The length of the CDR3 is 15 residues. The germline CDR1 and CDR2 sequences are SGHVS and FNYEAQ. J gave up 2 bases and V 5 bases, and 8 bases lay outside the gene matches.

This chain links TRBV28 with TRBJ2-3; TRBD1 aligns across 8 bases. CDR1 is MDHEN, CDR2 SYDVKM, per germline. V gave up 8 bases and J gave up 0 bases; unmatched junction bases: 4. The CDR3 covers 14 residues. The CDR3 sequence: CASGDRRSTDTQYF. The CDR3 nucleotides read TGTGCCAGCGGGGACAGGAGAAGCACAGATACGCAGTATTTT.

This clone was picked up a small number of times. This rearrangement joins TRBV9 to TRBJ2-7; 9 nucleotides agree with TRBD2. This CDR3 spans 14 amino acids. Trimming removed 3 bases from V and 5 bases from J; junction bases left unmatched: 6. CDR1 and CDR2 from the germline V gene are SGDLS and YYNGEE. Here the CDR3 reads CASSDSGRSNEQYF. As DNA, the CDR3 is TGTGCCAGCAGCGACAGCGGGAGGTCCAACGAGCAGTACTTC.

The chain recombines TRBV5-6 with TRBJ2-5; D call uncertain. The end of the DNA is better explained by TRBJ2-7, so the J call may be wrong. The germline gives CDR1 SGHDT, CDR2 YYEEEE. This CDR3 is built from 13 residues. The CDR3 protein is CASSFWGTGEQYF. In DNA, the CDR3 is TGTGCCAGCAGCTTTTGGGGAACCGGCGAGCAGTACTTC.

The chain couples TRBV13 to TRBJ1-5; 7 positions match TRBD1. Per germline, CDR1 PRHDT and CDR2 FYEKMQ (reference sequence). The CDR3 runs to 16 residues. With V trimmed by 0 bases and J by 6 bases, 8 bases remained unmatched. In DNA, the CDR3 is TGTGCCAGCAGCTTAGGCCCCGGGACAGCATCTCAGCCCCAGCATTTT. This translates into CASSLGPGTASQPQHF.

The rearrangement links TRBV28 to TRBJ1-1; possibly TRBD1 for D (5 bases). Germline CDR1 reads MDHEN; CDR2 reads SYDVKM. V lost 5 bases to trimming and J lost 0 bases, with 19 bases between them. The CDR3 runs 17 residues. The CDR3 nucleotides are TGTGCCAGCAGTCTCTTTCAGGGCCCCGGCTTGAACACTGAAGCTTTCTTT. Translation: CASSLFQGPGLNTEAFF.

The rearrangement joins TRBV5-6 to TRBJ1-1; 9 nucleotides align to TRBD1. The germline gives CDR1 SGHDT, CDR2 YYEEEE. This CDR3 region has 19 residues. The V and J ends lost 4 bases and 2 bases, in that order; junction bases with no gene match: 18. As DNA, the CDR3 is TGTGCCAGCAGCCTCCGAGTATTGACAGGGGGTATAGGAAACACTGAAGCTTTCTTT. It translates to CASSLRVLTGGIGNTEAFF.

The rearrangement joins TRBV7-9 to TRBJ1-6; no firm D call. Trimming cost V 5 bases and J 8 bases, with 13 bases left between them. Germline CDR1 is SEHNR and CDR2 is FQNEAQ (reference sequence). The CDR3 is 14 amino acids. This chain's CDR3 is CASSLPRSDSPLHF. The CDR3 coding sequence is TGTGCCAGCAGCCTGCCCAGGTCGGATTCACCCCTCCACTTT.

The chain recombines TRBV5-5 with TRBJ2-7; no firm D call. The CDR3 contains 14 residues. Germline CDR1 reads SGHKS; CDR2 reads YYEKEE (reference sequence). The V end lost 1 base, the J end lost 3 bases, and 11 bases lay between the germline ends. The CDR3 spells CASSLSGWNYEQYF. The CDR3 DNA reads TGTGCCAGCAGCTTGAGTGGCTGGAACTACGAGCAGTACTTC.

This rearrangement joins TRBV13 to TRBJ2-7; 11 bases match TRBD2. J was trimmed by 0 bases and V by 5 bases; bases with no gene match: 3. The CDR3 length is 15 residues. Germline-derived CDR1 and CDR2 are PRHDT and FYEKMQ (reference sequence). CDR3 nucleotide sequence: TGTGCCAGCAGCCCCCTAGCGGGAGGCTCCTACGAGCAGTACTTC. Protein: CASSPLAGGSYEQYF.

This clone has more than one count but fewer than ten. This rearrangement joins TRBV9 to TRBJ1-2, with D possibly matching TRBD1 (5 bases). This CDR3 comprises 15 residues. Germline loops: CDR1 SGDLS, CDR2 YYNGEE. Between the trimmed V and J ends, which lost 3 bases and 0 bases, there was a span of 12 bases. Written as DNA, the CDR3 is TGTGCCAGCAGCGCCTCCCTAGGGGCTAACTATGGCTACACCTTC. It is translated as CASSASLGANYGYTF.

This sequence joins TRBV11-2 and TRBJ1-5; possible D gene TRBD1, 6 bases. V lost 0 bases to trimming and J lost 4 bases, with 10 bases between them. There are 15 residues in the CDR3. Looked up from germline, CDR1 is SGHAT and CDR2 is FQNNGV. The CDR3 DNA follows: TGTGCCAGCAGCTTAGACAGGCAGGGGAATCAGCCCCAGCATTTT. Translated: CASSLDRQGNQPQHF.